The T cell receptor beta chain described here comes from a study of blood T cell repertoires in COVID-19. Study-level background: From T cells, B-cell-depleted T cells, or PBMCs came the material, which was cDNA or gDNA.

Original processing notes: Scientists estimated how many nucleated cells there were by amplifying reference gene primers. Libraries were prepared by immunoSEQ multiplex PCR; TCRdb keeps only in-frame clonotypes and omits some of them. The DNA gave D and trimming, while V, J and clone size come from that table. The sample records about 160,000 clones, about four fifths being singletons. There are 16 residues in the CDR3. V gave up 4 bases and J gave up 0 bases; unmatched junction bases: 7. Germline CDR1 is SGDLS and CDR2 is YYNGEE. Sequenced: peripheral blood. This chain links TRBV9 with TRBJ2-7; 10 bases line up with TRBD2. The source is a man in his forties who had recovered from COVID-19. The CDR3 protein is CASSPRLAGDSYEQYF. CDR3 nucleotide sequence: TGTGCCAGCAGCCCCCGTCTAGCGGGAGACTCCTACGAGCAGTACTTC.